One and the same sample provided the 30 T cell receptor beta chains below, sequenced in a study of cytomegalovirus exposure and HLA in healthy donors. Only in-frame clones appear in the TCRdb table, and some are missing; sequencing was by immunoSEQ multiplex PCR. The sample records a few hundred thousand clones, 80% to 90% being singletons. The sample comprised PBMCs. Source of these receptors: a woman younger than 30 in good health and CMV-seronegative.

Comment on this clone: Within the sample, other DNA sequences also encode this same CDR3. The chain links TRBV4-3 to TRBJ1-2, with unresolved D. Trimming cost V 1 base and J 1 base, with 4 bases left between them. The germline V gene encodes CDR1 LGHNA and CDR2 YSLEER. This CDR3 contains 13 residues. The CDR3 is CASSQAGNYGYTF. The CDR3 DNA sequence: TGCGCCAGCAGCCAAGCGGGTAACTATGGCTACACCTTC.

The chain combines TRBV19 with TRBJ2-7; 12 bases are shared with TRBD2. Germline loops: CDR1 LNHDA, CDR2 SQIVND (reference sequence). The CDR3 has 14 residues. The V and J ends lost 7 bases and 5 bases, in that order; junction bases with no gene match: 6. CDR3 DNA: TGTGCCAGTACCCGGACTAGCGGGGCTAACGAGCAGTACTTC. Translated: CASTRTSGANEQYF. Full variable domain (outside the CDR3, taken from reference TRBV19 and TRBJ2-7): DGGITQSPKYLFRKEGQNVTLSCEQNLNHDAMYWYRQDPGQGLRLIYYSQIVNDFQKGDIAEGYSVSREKKESFPLTVTSAQKNPTAFYLCASTRTSGANEQYFGPGTRLTVT.

The V call is TRBV7-3, the J call TRBJ1-1; 9 nucleotides match TRBD1. Trimming removed 4 bases from V and 3 bases from J; junction bases left unmatched: 6. In germline, CDR1 is SGHTA, CDR2 FQGTGA. The CDR3 totals 15 residues. The DNA of the CDR3 is TGTGCCAGCAGCTCTACAGACAGGGGGGACACTGAAGCTTTCTTT. It yields the protein CASSSTDRGDTEAFF.

The chain carries TRBV30 and TRBJ1-2; D gene ambiguous. Trimming took off 4 bases at V and 2 bases at J, with 2 bases between the two ends. This CDR3 is built from 10 residues. Germline V gene lookup returns CDR1 GTSNPN and CDR2 SVGIG (reference sequence). The CDR3 protein is CAWTNYGYTF. In DNA form, the CDR3 reads TGTGCCTGGACGAACTATGGCTACACCTTC.

The chain has TRBV18 and TRBJ2-1; 9 bases are shared with TRBD2. CDR3 size: 16 residues. The V and J ends lost 2 bases and 7 bases, in that order; junction bases with no gene match: 9. Per germline, CDR1 KGHSH and CDR2 LQKENI. The CDR3 region is CASSPNVAGDMNEQFF. The CDR3 DNA reads TGTGCCAGCTCACCAAACGTAGCGGGAGATATGAATGAGCAGTTCTTC.

Comments on this clone: This same CDR3 is encoded by further DNA sequences in the sample. The V and J genes are TRBV6-5 and TRBJ2-7; TRBD1 matches 9 bases. The ends lost 0 bases at V and 3 bases at J; junction bases unmatched: 3. Per germline, CDR1 MNHEY and CDR2 SVGAGI. The CDR3 runs to 15 residues. CDR3 nucleotide sequence: TGTGCCAGCAGTTACTCAGGGACAGGGTTCTACGAGCAGTACTTC. It translates to CASSYSGTGFYEQYF.

The V and J genes are TRBV5-5 and TRBJ1-2; tentatively, D is TRBD1 (5 bases). Trimming pared 4 bases from V and 8 bases from J, leaving 9 bases between. CDR1 is SGHKS and CDR2 is YYEKEE in the germline V gene (reference sequence). The CDR3 is made up of 11 amino acids. For the CDR3, the DNA is TGTGCCAGCAGCCTCGGACAAGGCTACACCTTC. Its translation is CASSLGQGYTF. The whole variable domain, remainder taken from reference TRBV5-5 and TRBJ1-2, is DAGVTQSPTHLIKTRGQQVTLRCSPISGHKSVSWYQQVLGQGPQFIFQYYEKEERGRGNFPDRFSARQFPNYSSELNVNALLLGDSALYLCASSLGQGYTFGSGTRLTVV.

J is TRBJ2-3 and V is TRBV6-8; 16 bases agree with TRBD2. The CDR3 has 18 residues. Germline V gene data show CDR1 as MNHGY and CDR2 as SAAAGT. V trimming: 4 bases; J trimming: 4 bases; junction bases outside the gene matches: 8. In DNA, the CDR3 is TGTGCCAGCAGTTTTGCCGGGACTAGCGGGAGGGCCCCAGATACGCAGTATTTT. Protein: CASSFAGTSGRAPDTQYF.

CDR3 bases: TGCGCCAGCAGCCAAGGGTCCGGTGGTGGCTATGGCTACACCTTC. It encodes CASSQGSGGGYGYTF. The rearrangement joins TRBV4-3 to TRBJ1-2, with D uncertain. Trimming shortened V by 1 base and J by 4 bases, and 13 bases separated the two germline ends. CDR1 is LGHNA and CDR2 is YSLEER in the germline V gene. The CDR3 length is 15 residues.

This chain links TRBV5-6 with TRBJ2-6; 9 bases match TRBD1. Trimming at V came to 0 bases and at J to 3 bases, leaving 10 bases not matched to a gene. From germline, CDR1 is SGHDT and CDR2 YYEEEE. The CDR3 has 19 amino acids. The CDR3 is CASSLEGGQGFFGANVLTF. DNA of the CDR3: TGTGCCAGCAGCTTGGAGGGGGGACAGGGCTTCTTTGGGGCCAACGTCCTGACTTTC.

V usage is TRBV6-6 and J usage is TRBJ2-7, with 8 bases matching TRBD1. There are 15 residues in the CDR3. V shed 6 bases, J shed 6 bases, and the junction held 13 bases outside the gene matches. Germline V gene data show CDR1 as MNHNY and CDR2 as SVGAGI (reference sequence). This chain's CDR3 is CASRDRGEGLSEQYF. The DNA of the CDR3 is TGTGCCAGCAGAGACAGGGGCGAAGGATTGTCCGAGCAGTACTTC.

The chain combines TRBV5-1 with TRBJ2-3; tentative D call: TRBD2 (6 bases). V shed 2 bases and J shed 3 bases, with 16 bases lying between them. Germline V gives CDR1 SGHRS, CDR2 YFSETQ. The CDR3 runs to 16 residues. The chain's CDR3 is CASSFSREQRTDTQYF. The DNA for the CDR3 is TGCGCCAGCAGCTTTTCCCGGGAGCAGAGAACAGATACGCAGTATTTT.

The V gene is TRBV7-3, the J gene TRBJ1-2; 8 bases map to TRBD1. Germline V gives CDR1 SGHTA, CDR2 FQGTGA. The CDR3 consists of 13 residues. The junction had 12 bases not matched to a gene; V was cut back by 4 bases and J by 14 bases. CDR3 DNA sequence: TGTGCCAGCAGCTCGTTCACCGGGACAGGTTTAACCTTC. Its protein is CASSSFTGTGLTF.

This clone was found a few times. The gene calls are TRBV7-9 and TRBJ2-2; the match to TRBD1 covers 11 bases. Germline CDR1 is SEHNR and CDR2 is FQNEAQ (reference sequence). The CDR3 loop spans 14 amino acids. V was pared by 8 bases and J by 4 bases, with 3 bases of the junction left unmatched. CDR3 protein: CASGQGASTGELFF. The CDR3, as DNA: TGTGCCAGCGGACAGGGGGCATCCACCGGGGAGCTGTTTTTT.

The chain combines TRBV7-2 with TRBJ2-5, with TRBD1 matching 8 bases. CDR3 size: 14 residues. Germline V gene sequence: CDR1 SGHTA, CDR2 FQGNSA. Trimming at V came to 4 bases and at J to 4 bases, leaving 5 bases not matched to a gene. This chain's CDR3 is CASSSGQGRETQYF. CDR3 sequence (DNA): TGTGCCAGCAGCTCCGGACAGGGAAGAGAGACCCAGTACTTC.

The gene calls are TRBV2 and TRBJ1-5; 7 positions agree with TRBD1. V shed 5 bases, J shed 1 base, and the junction held 17 bases outside the gene matches. Germline V gene data show CDR1 as SNHLY and CDR2 as FYNNEI. The CDR3 is 19 amino acids. CDR3 DNA sequence: TGTGCCAGCAGTCACTTGGTAATGACAGGGCCCCCGAGCAATCAGCCCCAGCATTTT. This sequence encodes CASSHLVMTGPPSNQPQHF.

In this sample, this clone turned up a few times. J is TRBJ2-5 and V is TRBV5-1; a weak D match, TRBD1 (6 bases). From germline, CDR1 is SGHRS and CDR2 YFSETQ. V lost 2 bases to trimming and J lost 1 base, with 9 bases between them. This CDR3 is built from 14 residues. CDR3 in DNA: TGCGCCAGCAGCTTCGGGACAACCCAAGAGACCCAGTACTTC. Translation: CASSFGTTQETQYF.

As regards this clone: The same CDR3 also results from other DNA sequences found in this sample. This chain uses TRBV18 with TRBJ1-4; D might be TRBD1 (5 bases). Germline assignment: CDR1 KGHSH and CDR2 LQKENI. The CDR3 consists of 14 residues. Trimming took 3 bases from V and 2 from J, leaving 7 bases between them. For the CDR3, the DNA is TGTGCCAGCTCACCTCAGGGTACTAATGAAAAACTGTTTTTT. Translation gives CASSPQGTNEKLFF.

This clone appeared once. The rearrangement joins TRBV7-2 to TRBJ2-1, with 8 bases that match TRBD1. The CDR3 is 15 residues long. Germline trimming cut 2 bases from V and 9 bases from J; bases unmatched to any gene: 9. Germline CDR1 SGHTA, CDR2 FQGNSA. The CDR3 loop is CASSLSQGGYGEQFF. DNA of the CDR3: TGTGCCAGCAGCTTATCACAGGGGGGTTACGGTGAGCAGTTCTTC.

The chain joins TRBV27 to TRBJ2-7, with 7 bases that match TRBD2. In germline, CDR1 is MNHEY, CDR2 SMNVEV (reference sequence). J lost 0 bases, V lost 0 bases, and 5 bases had no gene match. The CDR3 totals 16 residues. The CDR3 DNA follows: TGTGCCAGCAGTTTATCTATAGGGACTATCTCCTACGAGCAGTACTTC. Its translation is CASSLSIGTISYEQYF.

The chain joins TRBV5-1 to TRBJ2-7; unclear D gene. V dropped 7 bases and J dropped 0 bases, with 11 bases sitting between them. This CDR3 spans 13 amino acids. Per germline, CDR1 SGHRS and CDR2 YFSETQ. CDR3 residues: CASRTVPSYEQYF. CDR3 nucleotide sequence: TGCGCCAGCCGTACTGTACCCTCCTACGAGCAGTACTTC.

The chain links TRBV6-1 to TRBJ2-7; TRBD1 matches at 9 bases. CDR3 length equals 13 residues. V shed 5 bases, J shed 7 bases, and the junction held 6 bases outside the gene matches. From germline, CDR1 is MNHNS and CDR2 SASEGT. The CDR3 sequence: CASSPYGQGEQYF. In DNA form, the CDR3 reads TGTGCCAGCAGTCCATACGGACAGGGGGAGCAGTACTTC.

The chain links TRBV9 to TRBJ2-7, with 7 bases matching TRBD2. CDR1 is SGDLS and CDR2 is YYNGEE in the germline V gene. V was pared by 0 bases and J by 1 base, with 4 bases of the junction left unmatched. The CDR3 extends over 15 amino acids. The chain's CDR3 is CASSVGSGISYEQYF. CDR3 nucleotides: TGTGCCAGCAGCGTAGGGAGCGGGATTTCCTACGAGCAGTACTTC.

For the CDR3, the DNA is TGTGCCAGCCCTGGGGAGGCCTTCGAAGCTTTCTTT. As protein: CASPGEAFEAFF. This chain links TRBV6-1 with TRBJ1-1, with no clear D. Trimming took off 8 bases at V and 8 bases at J, with 15 bases between the two ends. Germline lookup yields CDR1 MNHNS and CDR2 SASEGT. There are 12 residues in the CDR3.

This rearrangement joins TRBV6-5 to TRBJ2-7, with 10 bases that match TRBD1. This CDR3 region has 15 residues. V was clipped by 4 bases and J by 4 bases; unmatched bases: 7. The germline V gene encodes CDR1 MNHEY and CDR2 SVGAGI. This chain's CDR3 is CASSSPDRGSYEQYF. In nucleotides, the CDR3 is TGTGCCAGCAGTTCCCCGGACAGGGGGTCGTACGAGCAGTACTTC.

This rearrangement joins TRBV25-1 to TRBJ2-3, with 9 bases lining up with TRBD2. The germline V gene has CDR1 MGHDK and CDR2 SYGVNS. The CDR3 is 17 residues long. The junction had 9 bases not matched to a gene; V was cut back by 1 base and J by 4 bases. This CDR3 reads CASSELWVAGVSDTQYF. The CDR3 DNA reads as TGTGCCAGCAGTGAATTGTGGGTAGCGGGAGTGTCAGATACGCAGTATTTT.

V gene TRBV27 combines with J gene TRBJ2-1; 7 positions match TRBD2. V lost 8 bases to trimming and J lost 4 bases; unmatched junction nucleotides: 8. This CDR3 is built from 14 residues. Germline CDR1 reads MNHEY; CDR2 reads SMNVEV (reference sequence). The CDR3 region has the DNA TGTGCCAGCTCCCGGGCTAGCGGATACAATGAGCAGTTCTTC. This sequence encodes CASSRASGYNEQFF.

The V call is TRBV4-3, the J call TRBJ2-7; 9 bases agree with TRBD2. From germline, CDR1 is LGHNA and CDR2 YSLEER. Trimming took 0 bases from V and 4 from J; bases not matched to a gene: 13. CDR3 size: 18 residues. The CDR3, as DNA: TGCGCCAGCAGCCAAGAATGGAGTCTAGCGGGAAGGTCGTACGAGCAGTACTTC. The encoded protein is CASSQEWSLAGRSYEQYF.

V is TRBV9 and J is TRBJ2-1; 9 bases line up with TRBD2. Germline V CDR1 and CDR2: SGDLS, YYNGEE. The CDR3 is made up of 17 amino acids. J was trimmed by 2 bases and V by 0 bases; bases with no gene match: 6. CDR3 nucleotides: TGTGCCAGCAGCGTAGAAGCTAGCGGGACCACCTACAATGAGCAGTTCTTC. Translated: CASSVEASGTTYNEQFF.

V usage is TRBV11-2 and J usage is TRBJ1-1; unclear D gene. From germline, CDR1 is SGHAT and CDR2 FQNNGV. The CDR3 spans 15 residues. The germline V and J ends were trimmed by 3 bases and 1 base, with 12 bases remaining between them. The CDR3 protein is CASSLGETGNTEAFF. CDR3 sequence (DNA): TGTGCCAGCAGCTTGGGAGAGACGGGGAACACTGAAGCTTTCTTT.